There are a few counts of the clone carrying this T cell receptor (beta chain). Its antigen remains unknown. The germline gives CDR1 SGHAT, CDR2 FQNNGV. V shed 5 bases, J shed 7 bases, and the junction held 11 bases outside the gene matches. This CDR3 spans 16 amino acids. These data belong to a study of CD8 T cells in ankylosing spondylitis. Broader study findings: Matched ankylosing spondylitis synovial fluid reportedly contained a significantly enriched population of disease-linked clones. For ankylosing spondylitis blood, a TCR beta motif of several highly homologous variants appeared characteristic. Earlier work had already found some motif variants in reactive arthritis synovial fluid and blood.

Preparation of TCR beta libraries was done by quantitative 5'-RACE with molecular barcodes. MiXCR, run by TCRdb on the 5' RACE reads, gives a single entry per CDR3 protein. The sample holds 450,000 or so distinct CDR3 sequences, 25% to 30% seen once. The TCR sequence derives from a male donor with ankylosing spondylitis. The rearrangement links TRBV11-2 to TRBJ2-4; 10 bases are a match to TRBD1. The sequenced sample consisted of blood, either unsorted or a sorted T cell fraction (not recorded which). CDR3 bases: TGTGCCAGCAGCCCGAAGCGACAGGGGGCGAGGAACATTCAGTACTTC. Protein product: CASSPKRQGARNIQYF.